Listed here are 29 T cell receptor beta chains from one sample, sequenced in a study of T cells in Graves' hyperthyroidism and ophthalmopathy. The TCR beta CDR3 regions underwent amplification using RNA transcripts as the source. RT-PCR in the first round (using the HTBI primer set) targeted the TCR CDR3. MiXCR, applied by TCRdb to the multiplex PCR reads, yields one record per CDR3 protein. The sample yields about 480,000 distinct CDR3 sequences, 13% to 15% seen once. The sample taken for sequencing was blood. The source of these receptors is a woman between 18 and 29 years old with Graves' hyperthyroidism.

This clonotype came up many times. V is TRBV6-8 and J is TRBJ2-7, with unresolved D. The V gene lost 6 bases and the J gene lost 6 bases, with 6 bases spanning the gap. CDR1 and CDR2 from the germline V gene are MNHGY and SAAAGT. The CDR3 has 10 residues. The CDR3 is CASSPLEQYV. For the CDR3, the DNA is TGTGCCAGCAGCCCCCTCGAGCAGTACGTC.

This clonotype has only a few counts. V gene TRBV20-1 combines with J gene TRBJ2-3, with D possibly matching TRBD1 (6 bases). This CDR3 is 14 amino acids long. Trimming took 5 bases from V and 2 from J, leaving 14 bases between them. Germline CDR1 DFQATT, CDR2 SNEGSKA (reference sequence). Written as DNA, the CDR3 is TGCAGTGCTCATTCGACAGGCATCACAGATACGCAGTATTTT. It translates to CSAHSTGITDTQYF.

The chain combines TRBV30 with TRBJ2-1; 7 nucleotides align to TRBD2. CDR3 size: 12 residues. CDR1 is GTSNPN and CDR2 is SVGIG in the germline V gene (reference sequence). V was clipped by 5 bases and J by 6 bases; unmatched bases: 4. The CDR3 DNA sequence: TGTGCCTGGGAACCTAGCGGCAATGAGCAGTTCTTC. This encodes CAWEPSGNEQFF.

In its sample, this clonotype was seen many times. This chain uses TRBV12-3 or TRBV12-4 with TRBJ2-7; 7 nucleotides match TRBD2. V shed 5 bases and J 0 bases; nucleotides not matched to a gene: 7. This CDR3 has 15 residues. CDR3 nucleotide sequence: TGTGCCAGCAGTCCCACTAGCGCCAGCTCCTACGAGCAGTACTTC. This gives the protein CASSPTSASSYEQYF.

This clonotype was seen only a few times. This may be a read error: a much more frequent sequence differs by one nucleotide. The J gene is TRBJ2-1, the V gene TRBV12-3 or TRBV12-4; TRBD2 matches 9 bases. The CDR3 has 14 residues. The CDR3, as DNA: TGTGCCAGCAGCTTAGCGGGAGTGAACAATGAGCAGTTCTTC. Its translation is CASSLAGVNNEQFF.

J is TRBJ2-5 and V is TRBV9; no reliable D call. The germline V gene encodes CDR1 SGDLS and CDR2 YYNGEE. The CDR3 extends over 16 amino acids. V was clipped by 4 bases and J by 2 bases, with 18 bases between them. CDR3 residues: CASSPGPTPVQETQYF. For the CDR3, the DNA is TGTGCCAGCAGCCCAGGACCCACCCCTGTACAAGAGACCCAGTACTTC.

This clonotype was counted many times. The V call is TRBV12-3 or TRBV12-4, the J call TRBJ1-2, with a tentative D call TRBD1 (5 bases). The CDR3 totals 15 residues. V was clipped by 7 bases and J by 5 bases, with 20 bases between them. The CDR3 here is CASINRPGPSYGYTF. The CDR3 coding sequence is TGTGCCAGCATCAATCGACCGGGACCCTCTTATGGCTACACCTTC.

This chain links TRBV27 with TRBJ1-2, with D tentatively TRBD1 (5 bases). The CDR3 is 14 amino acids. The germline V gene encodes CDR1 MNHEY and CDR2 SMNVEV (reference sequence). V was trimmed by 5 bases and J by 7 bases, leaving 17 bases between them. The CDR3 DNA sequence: TGTGCCAGCAGTCCACAGAAAGGGGAGTCTGGCTACACCTTC. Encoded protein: CASSPQKGESGYTF.

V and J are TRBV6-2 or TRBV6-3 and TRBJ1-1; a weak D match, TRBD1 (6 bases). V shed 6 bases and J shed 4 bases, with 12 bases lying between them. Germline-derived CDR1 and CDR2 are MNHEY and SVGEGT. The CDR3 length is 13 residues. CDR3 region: CASRSGGFTEAFF. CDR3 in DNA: TGTGCCAGCAGGTCCGGGGGCTTCACTGAAGCTTTCTTT.

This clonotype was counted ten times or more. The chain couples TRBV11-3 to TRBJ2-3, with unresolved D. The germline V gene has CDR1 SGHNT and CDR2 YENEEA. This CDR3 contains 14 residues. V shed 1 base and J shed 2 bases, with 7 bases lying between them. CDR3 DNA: TGTGCCAGCAGCTTAGCAGGATTCACAGATACGCAGTATTTT. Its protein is CASSLAGFTDTQYF.

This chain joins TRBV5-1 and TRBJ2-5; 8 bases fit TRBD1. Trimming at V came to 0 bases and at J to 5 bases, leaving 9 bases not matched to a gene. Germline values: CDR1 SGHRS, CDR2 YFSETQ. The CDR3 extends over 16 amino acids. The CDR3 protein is CASSLGPTRTGETQYF. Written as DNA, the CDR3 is TGCGCCAGCAGCTTGGGTCCGACCAGGACAGGGGAGACCCAGTACTTC.

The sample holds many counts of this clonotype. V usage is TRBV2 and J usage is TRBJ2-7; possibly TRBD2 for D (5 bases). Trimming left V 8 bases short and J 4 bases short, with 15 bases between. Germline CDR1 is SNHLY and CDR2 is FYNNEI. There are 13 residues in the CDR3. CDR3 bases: TGTGCCAGCCCTGGGAGTGCCCCTTACGAGCAGTACGTC. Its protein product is CASPGSAPYEQYV.

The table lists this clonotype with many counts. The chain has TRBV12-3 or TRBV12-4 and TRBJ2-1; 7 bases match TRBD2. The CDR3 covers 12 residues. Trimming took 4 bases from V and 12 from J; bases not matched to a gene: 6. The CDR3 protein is CASSSSGSGQFF. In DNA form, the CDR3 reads TGTGCCAGCAGTTCTAGCGGTAGTGGGCAGTTCTTC.

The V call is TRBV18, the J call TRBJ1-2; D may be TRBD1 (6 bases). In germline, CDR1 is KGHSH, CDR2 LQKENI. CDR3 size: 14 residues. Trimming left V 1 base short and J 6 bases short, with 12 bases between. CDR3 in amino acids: CASSPLDSDNGYTF. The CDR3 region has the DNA TGTGCCAGCTCACCACTGGACAGTGATAATGGCTACACCTTC.

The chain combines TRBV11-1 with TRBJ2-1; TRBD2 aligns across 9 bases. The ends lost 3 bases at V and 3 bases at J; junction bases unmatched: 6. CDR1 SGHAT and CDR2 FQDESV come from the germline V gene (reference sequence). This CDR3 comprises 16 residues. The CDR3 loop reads CASSFLTSGDYNEQFF. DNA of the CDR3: TGTGCCAGCAGCTTCCTGACTAGCGGTGACTACAATGAGCAGTTCTTC.

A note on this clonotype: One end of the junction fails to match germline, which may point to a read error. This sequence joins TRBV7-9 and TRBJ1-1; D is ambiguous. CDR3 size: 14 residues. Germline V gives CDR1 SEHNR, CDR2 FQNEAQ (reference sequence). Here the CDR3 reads CASSPRAISSEAFF. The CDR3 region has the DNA TGTGCCAGCAGCCCCCGGGCCATATCTTCTGAAGCCTTCTTT.

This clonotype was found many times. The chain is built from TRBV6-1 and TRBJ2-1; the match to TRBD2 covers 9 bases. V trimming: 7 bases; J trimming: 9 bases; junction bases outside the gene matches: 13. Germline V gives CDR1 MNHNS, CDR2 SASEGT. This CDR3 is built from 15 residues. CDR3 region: CASTLRASGKAEQFF. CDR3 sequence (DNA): TGTGCCAGCACCTTAAGGGCTAGCGGGAAGGCTGAGCAGTTCTTC.

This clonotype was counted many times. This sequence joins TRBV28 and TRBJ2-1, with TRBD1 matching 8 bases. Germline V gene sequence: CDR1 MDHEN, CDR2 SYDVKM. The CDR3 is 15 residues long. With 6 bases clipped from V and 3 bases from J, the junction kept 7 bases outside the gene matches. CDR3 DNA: TGTGCCAGCAGCCGCGACAGGGGCGGCTACAATGAGCAGTTCTTC. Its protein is CASSRDRGGYNEQFF.

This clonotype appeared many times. This CDR3 is CASSTGSRETQYF. As DNA, the CDR3 is TGTGCCAGTAGTACCGGGAGTAGGGAGACCCAGTACTTC. The V and J genes are TRBV19 and TRBJ2-5; possible D gene TRBD2, 6 bases. CDR1 is LNHDA and CDR2 is SQIVND in the germline V gene (reference sequence). V was clipped by 4 bases and J by 5 bases, with 11 bases between them. The CDR3 runs to 13 residues. Variable domain in full (rest from reference TRBV19 and TRBJ2-5): DGGITQSPKYLFRKEGQNVTLSCEQNLNHDAMYWYRQDPGQGLRLIYYSQIVNDFQKGDIAEGYSVSREKKESFPLTVTSAQKNPTAFYLCASSTGSRETQYFGPGTRLLVL.

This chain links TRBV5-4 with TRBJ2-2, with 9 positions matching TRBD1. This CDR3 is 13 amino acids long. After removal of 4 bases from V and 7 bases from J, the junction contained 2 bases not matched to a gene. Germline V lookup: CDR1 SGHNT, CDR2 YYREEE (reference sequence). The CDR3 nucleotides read TGTGCCAGCAGCGGGACAGGGCTCGGGGAGCTGTTTTTT. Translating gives CASSGTGLGELFF.

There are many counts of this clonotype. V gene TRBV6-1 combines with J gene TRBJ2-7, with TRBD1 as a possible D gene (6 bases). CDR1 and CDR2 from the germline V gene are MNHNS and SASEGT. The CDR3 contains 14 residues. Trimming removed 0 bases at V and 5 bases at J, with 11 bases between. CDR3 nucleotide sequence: TGTGCCAGCAGTGAAGCGCTCAGGGGAAACGAGCAGTACGTC. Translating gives CASSEALRGNEQYV.

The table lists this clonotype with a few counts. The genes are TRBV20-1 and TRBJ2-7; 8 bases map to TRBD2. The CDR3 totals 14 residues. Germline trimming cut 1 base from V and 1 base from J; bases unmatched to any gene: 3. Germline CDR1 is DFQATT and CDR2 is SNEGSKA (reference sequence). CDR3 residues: CSARGAGESYEQYF. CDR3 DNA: TGCAGTGCTAGAGGAGCGGGAGAATCCTACGAGCAGTACTTC.

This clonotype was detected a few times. The CDR3 loop reads CASSQVPGGRTSDNEQFF. CDR3 bases: TGTGCCAGCAGCCAAGTTCCGGGGGGGCGGACTAGCGACAATGAGCAGTTCTTC. The V gene is TRBV14, the J gene TRBJ2-1; 9 positions match TRBD2. CDR1 SGHDN and CDR2 FVKESK come from the germline V gene. V shed 1 base, J shed 5 bases, and the junction held 12 bases outside the gene matches. There are 18 residues in the CDR3.

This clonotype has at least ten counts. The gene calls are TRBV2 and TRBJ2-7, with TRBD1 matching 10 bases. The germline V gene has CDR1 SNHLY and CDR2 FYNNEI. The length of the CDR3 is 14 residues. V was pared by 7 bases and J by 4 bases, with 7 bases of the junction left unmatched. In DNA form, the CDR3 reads TGTGCCAGCAATCAACCGGGACAGGGGTACGAGCAGTACTTC. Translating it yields CASNQPGQGYEQYF.

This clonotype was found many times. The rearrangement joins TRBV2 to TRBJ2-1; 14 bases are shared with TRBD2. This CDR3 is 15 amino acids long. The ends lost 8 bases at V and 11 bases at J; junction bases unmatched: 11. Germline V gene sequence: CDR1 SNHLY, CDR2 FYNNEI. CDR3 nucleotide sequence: TGTGCCAGCCAGGCCCAGACTAGCGGGAGGGTGAAGCAGTTCTTC. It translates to CASQAQTSGRVKQFF.

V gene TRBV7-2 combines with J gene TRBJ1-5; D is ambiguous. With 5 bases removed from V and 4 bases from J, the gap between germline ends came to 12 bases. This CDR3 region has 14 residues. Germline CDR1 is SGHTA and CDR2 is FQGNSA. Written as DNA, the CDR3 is TGTGCCAGCAGCGATAAACAGATAAATCAGCCCCAGCATTTT. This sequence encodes CASSDKQINQPQHF. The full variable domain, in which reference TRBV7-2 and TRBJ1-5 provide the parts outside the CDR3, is GAGVSQSPSNKVTEKGKDVELRCDPISGHTALYWYRQSLGQGLEFLIYFQGNSAPDKSGLPSDRFSAERTGGSVSTLTIQRTQQEDSAVYLCASSDKQINQPQHFGDGTRLSIL.

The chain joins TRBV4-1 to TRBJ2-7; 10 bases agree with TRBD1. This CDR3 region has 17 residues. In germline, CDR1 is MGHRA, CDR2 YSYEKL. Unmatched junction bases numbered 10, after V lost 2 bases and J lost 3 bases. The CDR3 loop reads CASSQRVGTGAHYEQYV. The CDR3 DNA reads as TGCGCCAGCAGCCAACGTGTGGGGACAGGGGCCCACTACGAGCAGTACGTC.

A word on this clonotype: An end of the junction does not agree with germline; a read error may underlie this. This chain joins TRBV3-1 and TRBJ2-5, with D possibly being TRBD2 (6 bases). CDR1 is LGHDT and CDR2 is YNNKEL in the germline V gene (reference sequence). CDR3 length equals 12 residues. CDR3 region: CASSQTGIAANF. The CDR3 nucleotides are TGTGCCAGCAGCCAAACTGGTATAGCGGCGAACTTC.

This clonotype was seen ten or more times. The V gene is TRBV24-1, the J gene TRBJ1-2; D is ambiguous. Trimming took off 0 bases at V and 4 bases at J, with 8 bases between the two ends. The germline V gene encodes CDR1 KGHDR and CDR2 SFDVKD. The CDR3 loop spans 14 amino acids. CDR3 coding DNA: TGTGCCACCAGTGATTTGCCTGAAGGCTATGGCTACACCTTC. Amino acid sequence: CATSDLPEGYGYTF.